Each of the 11 T cell receptor beta chains below was sequenced from the same sample in a study of T cell responses to AZD1222 COVID-19 vaccine (dated by TCRdb to the early 2020s). Preparation of the library involved the immunoSEQ multiplex PCR assay. TCRdb obtained this table from immuneACCESS and retained in-frame rearrangements with V and J assigned. These tables miss some clones; where compared with another copy, unresolved V genes account for less than half of the shortfall, and the remainder is unexplained. The sample yields about 100,000 clones; around 90% were counted once. The top ten constitute about 1.8% of the sample. This specimen's time point label, per the study, means: baseline before first vaccination. The material sequenced was peripheral blood, taken on day 0 of AZD1222 vaccination. These receptors came from an adult in good health.

The rearrangement joins TRBV6-2 or TRBV6-3 to TRBJ2-4; D tentatively reads TRBD1 or TRBD2 (5 bases each). V was cut by 2 bases and J by 1 base, with 6 bases left in between. CDR1 is MNHEY and CDR2 is SVGEGT in the germline V gene. The CDR3 covers 14 residues. CDR3 amino acids: CASSYGGAKNIQYF. In DNA form, the CDR3 reads TGTGCCAGCAGTTACGGGGGTGCCAAAAACATTCAGTACTTC.

The V and J genes are TRBV4-1 and TRBJ2-7, with TRBD1 matching 8 bases. Trimming took 0 bases from V and 2 from J; bases not matched to a gene: 6. The germline V gene encodes CDR1 MGHRA and CDR2 YSYEKL. The CDR3 runs to 16 residues. CDR3 sequence (DNA): TGCGCCAGCAGCCAAGAATGGACAGGGACCCCCTACGAGCAGTACTTC. It translates to CASSQEWTGTPYEQYF.

This chain connects TRBV7-6 to TRBJ1-2; D is possibly TRBD1 (6 bases). Trimming cost V 4 bases and J 2 bases, with 14 bases left between them. The germline V gene encodes CDR1 SGHVS and CDR2 FNYEAQ. The CDR3 length is 15 residues. In DNA form, the CDR3 reads TGTGCCAGCAGCTCCCCCGAGGGGGGAAACTATGGCTACACCTTC. Protein sequence: CASSSPEGGNYGYTF.

The chain is built from TRBV24-1 and TRBJ1-5; D is unresolved. The V end was cut by 4 bases, the J end by 6 bases, with 6 bases between. CDR1 KGHDR and CDR2 SFDVKD come from the germline V gene. The CDR3 loop spans 12 amino acids. The CDR3 protein is CATSDPGQPQHF. The CDR3 DNA reads as TGTGCCACCAGTGACCCGGGTCAGCCCCAGCATTTT.

This clone has a handful of counts. The chain carries TRBV6-6 and TRBJ2-7; D is perhaps TRBD2 (5 bases). Per germline, CDR1 MNHNY and CDR2 SVGAGI (reference sequence). V lost 2 bases to trimming and J lost 3 bases, with 11 bases between them. The CDR3 length is 14 residues. This chain's CDR3 is CASSYEGRGYEQYF. The CDR3 DNA follows: TGTGCCAGCAGTTACGAAGGTCGGGGCTACGAGCAGTACTTC.

The J gene is TRBJ2-1, the V gene TRBV19, with D perhaps matching TRBD1 or TRBD2 (5 bases each). Germline CDR1 reads LNHDA; CDR2 reads SQIVND (reference sequence). The length of the CDR3 is 12 residues. The ends were cut back, 5 bases at V and 7 bases at J, with 9 bases in the middle. Here the CDR3 DNA reads TGTGCCAGTAGTGAGGGGATGAATGAGCAGTTCTTC. This translates into CASSEGMNEQFF.

The genes are TRBV20-1 and TRBJ2-1, with D perhaps TRBD1 (8 bases). CDR1 is DFQATT, CDR2 SNEGSKA, per germline (reference sequence). The CDR3 is 11 residues long. V was shortened by 5 bases and J by 15 bases, with 17 bases between the two germline ends. CDR3 in amino acids: CSAGHRGGRFF. The CDR3 coding sequence is TGCAGTGCTGGCCACAGGGGGGGACGGTTCTTC.

A few counts support this clone. The chain joins TRBV7-9 to TRBJ1-2; 7 bases fit TRBD1. V dropped 5 bases and J dropped 2; count of bases not matched to a gene: 2. The germline V gene encodes CDR1 SEHNR and CDR2 FQNEAQ (reference sequence). The CDR3 totals 13 residues. CDR3 coding DNA: TGTGCCAGCAGCCCGACAGGGAACTATGGCTACACCTTC. Encoded protein: CASSPTGNYGYTF.

V usage is TRBV6-4 and J usage is TRBJ1-1; no reliable D call. Trimming pared 0 bases from V and 12 bases from J, leaving 8 bases between. CDR1 and CDR2 from the germline V gene are MRHNA and SNTAGT. This CDR3 is built from 11 residues. Here the CDR3 reads CASSDSPASFF. CDR3 bases: TGTGCCAGCAGTGACTCGCCTGCTTCTTTCTTT.

This clone has only a few counts. The J gene is TRBJ2-7, the V gene TRBV2; 7 bases line up with TRBD2. Germline V gene data show CDR1 as SNHLY and CDR2 as FYNNEI. Trimming removed 0 bases from V and 2 bases from J; junction bases left unmatched: 7. CDR3 size: 16 residues. CDR3 region: CASSEAKLAPTYEQYF. The CDR3 DNA follows: TGTGCCAGCAGTGAAGCAAAACTAGCGCCGACCTACGAGCAGTACTTC.

The chain combines TRBV11-1 with TRBJ2-7, with 9 bases lining up with TRBD1. The CDR3 has 15 residues. CDR1 and CDR2 (germline): SGHAT, FQDESV (reference sequence). Losses at the gene ends were 1 base for V and 4 bases for J; bases not matched to a gene: 5. The CDR3 nucleotides are TGTGCCAGCAGCTTAGAGACAGGGGGTATGTACGAGCAGTACTTC. Translating it yields CASSLETGGMYEQYF.